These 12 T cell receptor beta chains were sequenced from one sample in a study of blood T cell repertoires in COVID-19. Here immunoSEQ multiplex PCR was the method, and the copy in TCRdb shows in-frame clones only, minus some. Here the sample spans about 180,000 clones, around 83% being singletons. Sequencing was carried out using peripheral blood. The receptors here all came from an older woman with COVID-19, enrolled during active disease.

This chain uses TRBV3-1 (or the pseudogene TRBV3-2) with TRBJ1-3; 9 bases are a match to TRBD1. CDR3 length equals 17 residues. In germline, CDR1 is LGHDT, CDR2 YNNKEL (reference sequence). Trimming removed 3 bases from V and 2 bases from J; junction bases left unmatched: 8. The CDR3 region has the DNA TGTGCCAGCAGCCAGCGGACAGGGGATGGGGCTGGAAACACCATATATTTT. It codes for CASSQRTGDGAGNTIYF.

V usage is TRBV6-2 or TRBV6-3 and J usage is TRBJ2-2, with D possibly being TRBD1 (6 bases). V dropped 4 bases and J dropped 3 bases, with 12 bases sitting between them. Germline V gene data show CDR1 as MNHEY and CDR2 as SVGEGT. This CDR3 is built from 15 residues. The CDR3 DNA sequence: TGTGCCAGCAGTTGGGCACAGGGATACACCGGGGAGCTGTTTTTT. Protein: CASSWAQGYTGELFF.

DNA for the CDR3: TGTGCCAGCATTTCCGGGACAGCCGACTATGGCTACACCTTC. As protein: CASISGTADYGYTF. The chain is built from TRBV2 and TRBJ1-2; 7 nucleotides match TRBD1. CDR1 is SNHLY and CDR2 is FYNNEI in the germline V gene. J was trimmed by 3 bases and V by 7 bases; bases with no gene match: 8. The CDR3 loop spans 14 amino acids.

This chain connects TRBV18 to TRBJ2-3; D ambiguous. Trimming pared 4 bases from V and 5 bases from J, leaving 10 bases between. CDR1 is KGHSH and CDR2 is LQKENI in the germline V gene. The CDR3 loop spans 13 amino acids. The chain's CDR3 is CASSLLPGDTQYF. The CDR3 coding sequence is TGTGCCAGCTCACTTTTGCCCGGAGATACGCAGTATTTT.

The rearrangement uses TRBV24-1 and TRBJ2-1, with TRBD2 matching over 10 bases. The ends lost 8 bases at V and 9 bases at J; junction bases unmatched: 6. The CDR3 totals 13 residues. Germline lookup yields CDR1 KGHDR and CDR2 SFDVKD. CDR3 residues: CATTGTSVGEQFF. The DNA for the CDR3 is TGTGCCACCACTGGGACTAGCGTCGGTGAGCAGTTCTTC.

The DNA for the CDR3 is TGCGCCAGCAGACCCCCCCCACAGGGGGCAGCCTACAATGAGCAGTTCTTC. This gives the protein CASRPPPQGAAYNEQFF. The chain is built from TRBV5-1 and TRBJ2-1, with 9 nucleotides matching TRBD1. Trimming took 5 bases from V and 2 from J; bases not matched to a gene: 11. CDR3 size: 17 residues. Germline V gives CDR1 SGHRS, CDR2 YFSETQ.

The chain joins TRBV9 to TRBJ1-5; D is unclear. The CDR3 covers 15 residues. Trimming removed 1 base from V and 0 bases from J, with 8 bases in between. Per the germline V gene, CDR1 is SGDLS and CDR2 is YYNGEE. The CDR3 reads CASSVSGYSNQPQHF. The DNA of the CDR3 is TGTGCCAGCAGCGTAAGCGGGTATAGCAATCAGCCCCAGCATTTT.

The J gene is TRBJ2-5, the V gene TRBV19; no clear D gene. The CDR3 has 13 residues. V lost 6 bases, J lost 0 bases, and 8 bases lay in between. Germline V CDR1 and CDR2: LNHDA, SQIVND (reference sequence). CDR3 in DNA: TGTGCCAGTAGAAATGTCTACCAAGAGACCCAGTACTTC. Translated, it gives CASRNVYQETQYF.

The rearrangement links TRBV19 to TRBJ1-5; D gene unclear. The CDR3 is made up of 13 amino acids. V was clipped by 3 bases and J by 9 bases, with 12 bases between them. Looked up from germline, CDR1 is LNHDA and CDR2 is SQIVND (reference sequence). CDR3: CASSISRVGPQHF. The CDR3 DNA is TGTGCCAGTAGTATTAGTCGGGTCGGGCCCCAGCATTTT.

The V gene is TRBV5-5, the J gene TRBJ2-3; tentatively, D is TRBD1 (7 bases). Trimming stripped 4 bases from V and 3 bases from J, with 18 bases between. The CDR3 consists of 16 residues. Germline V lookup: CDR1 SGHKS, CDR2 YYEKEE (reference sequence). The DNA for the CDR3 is TGTGCCAGCAGCCACCGACAGGGAGGTGCTACAGATACGCAGTATTTT. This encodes CASSHRQGGATDTQYF. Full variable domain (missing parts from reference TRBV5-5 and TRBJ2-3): DAGVTQSPTHLIKTRGQQVTLRCSPISGHKSVSWYQQVLGQGPQFIFQYYEKEERGRGNFPDRFSARQFPNYSSELNVNALLLGDSALYLCASSHRQGGATDTQYFGPGTRLTVL.

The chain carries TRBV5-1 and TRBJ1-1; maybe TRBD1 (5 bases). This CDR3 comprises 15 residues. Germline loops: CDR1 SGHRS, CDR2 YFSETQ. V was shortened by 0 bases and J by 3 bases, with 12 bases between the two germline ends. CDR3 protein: CASSLVGGTYTEAFF. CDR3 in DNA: TGCGCCAGCAGCTTGGTTGGAGGGACCTACACTGAAGCTTTCTTT.

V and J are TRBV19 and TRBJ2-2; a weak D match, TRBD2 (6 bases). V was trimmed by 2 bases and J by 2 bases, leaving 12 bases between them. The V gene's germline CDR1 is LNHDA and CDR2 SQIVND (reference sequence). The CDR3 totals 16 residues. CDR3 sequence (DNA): TGTGCCAGTAGTATAAGGGGACTGCTCAACACCGGGGAGCTGTTTTTT. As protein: CASSIRGLLNTGELFF.